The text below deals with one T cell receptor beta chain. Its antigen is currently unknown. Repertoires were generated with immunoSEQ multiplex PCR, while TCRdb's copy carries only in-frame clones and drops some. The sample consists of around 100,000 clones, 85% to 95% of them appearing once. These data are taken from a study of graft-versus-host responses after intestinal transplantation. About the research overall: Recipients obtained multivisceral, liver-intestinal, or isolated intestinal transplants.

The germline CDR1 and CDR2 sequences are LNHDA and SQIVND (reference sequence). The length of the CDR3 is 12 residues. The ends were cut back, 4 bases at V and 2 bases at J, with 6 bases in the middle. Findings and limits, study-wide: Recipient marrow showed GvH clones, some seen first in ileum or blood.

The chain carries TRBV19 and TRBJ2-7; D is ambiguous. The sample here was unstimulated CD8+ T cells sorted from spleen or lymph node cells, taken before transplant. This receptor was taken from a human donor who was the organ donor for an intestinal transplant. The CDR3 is CASSTPPYEQYF. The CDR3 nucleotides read TGTGCCAGTAGTACCCCTCCCTACGAGCAGTACTTC.